This record looks at one T cell receptor (beta chain) sequence and its context. Its antigen is currently unknown. CDR3 size: 15 residues. After removal of 3 bases from V and 2 bases from J, the junction contained 7 bases not matched to a gene. The germline V gene has CDR1 SGDLS and CDR2 YYNGEE. Stated treatment: oral pan-JAK inhibitor, 5-10 mg twice daily. The data stem from a study of CD8+ T cells in alopecia areata. Findings of the study overall: Lesional scalp, notably in alopecia totalis/universalis, had clonality above that of normal scalp.

The sequencing template was cDNA reverse transcribed from extracted RNA. The protocol was immunoSEQ multiplex PCR, while the TCRdb copy is restricted to in-frame clones and leaves out a portion. In the table there are approximately 280,000 clones, more than 45% of which are singletons. The material sequenced was CD4+ T cells sorted from blood, taken at week 24, from a patient treated with tofacitinib. V gene TRBV9 combines with J gene TRBJ2-5, with 7 bases matching TRBD2. The origin of this receptor is a human donor with alopecia areata. The CDR3 loop reads CASSAERGPQETQYF. In nucleotides, the CDR3 is TGTGCCAGCAGCGCCGAGCGGGGACCTCAAGAGACCCAGTACTTC.